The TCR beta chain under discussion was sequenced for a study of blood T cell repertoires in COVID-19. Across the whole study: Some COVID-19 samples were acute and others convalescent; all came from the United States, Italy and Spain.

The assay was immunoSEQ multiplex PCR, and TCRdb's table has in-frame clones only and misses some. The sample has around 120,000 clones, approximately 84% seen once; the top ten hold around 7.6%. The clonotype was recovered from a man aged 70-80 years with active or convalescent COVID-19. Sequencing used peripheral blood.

The CDR3 sequence is CASSLMGVGQGATEAFF. The CDR3 DNA is TGTGCCAGCAGCCTAATGGGGGTCGGACAGGGGGCTACTGAAGCTTTCTTT. The chain recombines TRBV7-2 with TRBJ1-1, with 11 bases matching TRBD1. Germline V gene data show CDR1 as SGHTA and CDR2 as FQGNSA. The CDR3 length is 17 residues. V shed 5 bases, J shed 5 bases, and the junction held 13 bases outside the gene matches.